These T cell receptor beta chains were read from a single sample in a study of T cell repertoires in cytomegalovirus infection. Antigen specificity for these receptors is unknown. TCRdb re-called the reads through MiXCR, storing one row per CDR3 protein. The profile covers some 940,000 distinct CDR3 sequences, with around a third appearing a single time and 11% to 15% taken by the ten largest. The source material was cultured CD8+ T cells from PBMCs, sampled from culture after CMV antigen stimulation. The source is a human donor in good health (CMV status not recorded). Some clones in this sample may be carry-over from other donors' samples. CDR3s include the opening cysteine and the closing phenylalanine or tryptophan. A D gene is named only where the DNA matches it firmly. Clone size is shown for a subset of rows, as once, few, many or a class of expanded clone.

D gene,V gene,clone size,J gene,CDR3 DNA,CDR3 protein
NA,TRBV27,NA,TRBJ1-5,TGTGCCAGCAGAAGTAAACTCGAAAACGACGAAAATAAGGATGGTCGCAATCAGCCCCAGCATTTT,CASRSKLENDENKDGRNQPQHF
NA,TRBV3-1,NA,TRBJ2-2,TGTGCCAGCTCGGGTGAGGGGGGGGCATCCGGGGAGCTGTTTTTT,CASSGEGGASGELFF
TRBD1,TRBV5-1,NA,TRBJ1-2,TGCGCCAGCAGCCTACAGGGGGCTAAAAAATCTGATGGCTACACCTTC,CASSLQGAKKSDGYTF
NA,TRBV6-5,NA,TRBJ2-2,TGTGCCAGCAGGGACAGCCTGAACACCGGGGAGCTGTTTTTT,CASRDSLNTGELFF
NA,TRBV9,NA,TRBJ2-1,TGTGCCAGCAGCGAGGGGGGGGAAGGTGAGCAGTTCTTC,CASSEGGEGEQFF
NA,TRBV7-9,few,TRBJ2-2,TGTGCCAGCAGCCTCTCGCCAGGAGTCACCGGGGAGCTGTTTTTT,CASSLSPGVTGELFF
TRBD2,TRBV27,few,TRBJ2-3,TGTGCCAGCAGCCCTATCCTAGCGGGGCCCACAGATACGCAGTATTTT,CASSPILAGPTDTQYF
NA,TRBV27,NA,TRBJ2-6,TGTGCCAGCCTTAACTCTGGGGCCAACGTCCTGACTTTC,CASLNSGANVLTF
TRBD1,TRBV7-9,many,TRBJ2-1,TGTGCCAGCAGTCGGGACAGGTACTCCTACAATGAGCAGTTCTTC,CASSRDRYSYNEQFF
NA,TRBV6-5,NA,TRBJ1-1,NA,CASSGDRGRVGEGTFF
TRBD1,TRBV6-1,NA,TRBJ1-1,TGTGCCAGCAGTGAACGTATGACAGGGGACCCCTACACTGAAGCTTTCTTT,CASSERMTGDPYTEAFF
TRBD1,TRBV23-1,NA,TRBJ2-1,TGCGCCAGCAGTCAATCGAGGCAGGGGGCCCTACCGGACTACAATGAGCAGTTCTTC,CASSQSRQGALPDYNEQFF
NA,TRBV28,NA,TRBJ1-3,TGTGCCAGCAGCTCGGACAGTCCCAACACCATATATTTT,CASSSDSPNTIYF
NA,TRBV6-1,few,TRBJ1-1,TGTGCCAGCAGGGGAGATGTTTGGAACACTGAAGCTTTCTTT,CASRGDVWNTEAFF
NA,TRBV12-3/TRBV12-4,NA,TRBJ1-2,TGTGCCAGCAGTCCCCGTCGGGCTAACTATGGCTACACCTTC,CASSPRRANYGYTF
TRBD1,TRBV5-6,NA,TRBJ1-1,TGTGCCAGCAGCATCGACAGGGGGCGGTTGACCACTGAAGCTTTCTTT,CASSIDRGRLTTEAFF
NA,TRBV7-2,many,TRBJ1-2,TGTGCCAGCAGCTTAGGGGATAAATATGGCTACACCTTC,CASSLGDKYGYTF
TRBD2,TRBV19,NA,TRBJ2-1,TGTGTCAGTAGTATCTTAGGCCTAGCGGGGGGGGTCCCCTACAATGAGCAGTTCTTC,CVSSILGLAGGVPYNEQFF
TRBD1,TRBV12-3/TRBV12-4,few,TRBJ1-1,TGTGCCAGCAGACATTATCAGGGGACAGACGACCCTGAAGCTTTCTTT,CASRHYQGTDDPEAFF
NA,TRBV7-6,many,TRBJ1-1,TGTGCCAGCAGCTCGGGTTGGGACGGGGACACTGAAGCTTTCTTT,CASSSGWDGDTEAFF
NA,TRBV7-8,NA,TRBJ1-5,TGTGCCAGCAGCTTAGAGGTTCCGACAGTAAGCAATCGGCCCCAGCATTTT,CASSLEVPTVSNRPQHF
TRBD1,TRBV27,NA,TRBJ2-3,TGTGCCAGCAGTGACAGGGGTGGGACAGATACGCAGTATTTT,CASSDRGGTDTQYF
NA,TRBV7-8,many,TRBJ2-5,TGTGCCAGCAGCTTTGTTTTATCGCCTAAGGGGACCCAGTACTTC,CASSFVLSPKGTQYF
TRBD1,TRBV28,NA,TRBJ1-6,TGTGCCAGCAGTCCAGGACAGGGGCTATATTCACCCCTCCACTTT,CASSPGQGLYSPLHF
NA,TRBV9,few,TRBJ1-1,TGTGCCAGCAGCGTAGGACAGAGCATGAACACTGAAGCTTTCTTT,CASSVGQSMNTEAFF
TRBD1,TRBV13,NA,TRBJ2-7,TGTGCCAGCAGCCTCCTACAGGGGGCTCTCGCCTACGAGCAGTACTTC,CASSLLQGALAYEQYF
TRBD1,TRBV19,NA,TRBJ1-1,TGTGCCAGTAGTACCTCAGGGACAGGGAGATACACTGAAGCTTTCTTT,CASSTSGTGRYTEAFF
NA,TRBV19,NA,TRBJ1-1,TGTGCCAGTGCTGGGGTAGAAGCTTTCTTT,CASAGVEAFF
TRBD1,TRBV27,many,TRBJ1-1,TGTGCCAGCAGTTTGGTACAGGGGGCGACTGAAGCTTTCTTT,CASSLVQGATEAFF